Listed below are T cell receptor beta chains from one sample, sequenced in a study of blood T cell repertoires in COVID-19. TCRdb's copy holds only in-frame clones and misses some; the assay was immunoSEQ multiplex PCR. The data contain approximately 10,000 clones, around 85% of them singletons. Sequences were obtained from peripheral blood. The receptors originated from a human donor in a cohort sampled during active COVID-19. Each CDR3 is given with its conserved first and last residue. The order of the fields is J gene, V gene, D gene, clone size, CDR3 DNA, CDR3 protein. D genes are given only for firm matches. Some rows have no size entry. The others give once, few or many, or a class for an expanded clone.

>TRBJ1-1|TRBV5-1|NA|NA
TGCGCCAGCAGCTTGAGGCAGGGGACGAACACTGAAGCTTTCTTT
CASSLRQGTNTEAFF
>TRBJ1-2|TRBV3-1/TRBV3-2|NA|NA
TGTGCCAGCAGCCCAGACGGGGGCTATGGCTACACCTTC
CASSPDGGYGYTF
>TRBJ2-7|TRBV6-5|TRBD1|NA
TGTGCCAGCAGCCCGACTACAGGGGCCTACGAGCAGTACTTC
CASSPTTGAYEQYF
>TRBJ1-4|TRBV23-1|TRBD1|NA
TGCGCCAGCAGCCAGTGGACAGGGGGGGGACATAATGAAAAACTGTTTTTT
CASSQWTGGGHNEKLFF
>TRBJ2-7|TRBV19|NA|NA
TGTGCCAGTAGTCTACAGGGAGGGGCGATTTACGAGCAGTACTTC
CASSLQGGAIYEQYF
>TRBJ2-3|TRBV6-5|TRBD1|once
TGTGCCAGCAGTACAGGGGGCGTCGCAGATACGCAGTATTTT
CASSTGGVADTQYF
>TRBJ2-7|TRBV6-5|TRBD1|NA
TGTGCCAGCAGACAGGGGCTTGCCTACGAGCAGTACTTC
CASRQGLAYEQYF
>TRBJ1-2|TRBV10-2|NA|few
TGCGCCAGCAGTGGGTACAGGGCTAACTATGGCTACACCTTC
CASSGYRANYGYTF
>TRBJ2-5|TRBV24-1|TRBD1|NA
TGTGCCACCAGTGCCCTTCGGACAGGGGTGGAGACCCAGTACTTC
CATSALRTGVETQYF
>TRBJ1-5|TRBV28|NA|NA
TGTGCCAGCACCCAACCGGGACTGAGCAATCAGCCCCAGCATTTT
CASTQPGLSNQPQHF
>TRBJ2-3|TRBV5-1|NA|NA
TGCGCCAGCAGCACCAGCGGAATCACTAGCACAGATACGCAGTATTTT
CASSTSGITSTDTQYF
>TRBJ2-2|TRBV7-2|NA|NA
TGTGCCAGCAGCGCAGCTGCGGGAAGGAGAGGCACCGGGGAGCTGTTTTTT
CASSAAAGRRGTGELFF
>TRBJ2-3|TRBV6-4|NA|NA
TGTGCCAGCAGCCCGAGCGAGCGGGCCGGGACGCAGTATTTT
CASSPSERAGTQYF
>TRBJ2-7|TRBV5-1|TRBD2|once
TGCGCCAGCAGCTTGGTTCCGGGACTAGCGGGAGTATCCTACGAGCAGTACTTC
CASSLVPGLAGVSYEQYF
>TRBJ2-1|TRBV19|NA|NA
TGTGCCAGTAGTATTCGGCCAGGGTCCCATGAGCAGTTCTTC
CASSIRPGSHEQFF
>TRBJ1-1|TRBV2|NA|NA
TGTGCCAGCAGTGAAAGTGGCCGGGGTACTGAAGCTTTCTTT
CASSESGRGTEAFF
>TRBJ2-1|TRBV3-1/TRBV3-2|NA|NA
TGTGCCAGCAGCCAAGATACAGTTTCCTACAATGAGCAGTTCTTC
CASSQDTVSYNEQFF
>TRBJ1-1|TRBV27|TRBD1|few
TGTGCCAGCAGTTCCGGACAGGGGGTGAACACTGAAGCTTTCTTT
CASSSGQGVNTEAFF
>TRBJ1-1|TRBV19|TRBD1|NA
TGTGCCAGTAGTGCTCGGCCCGGGACAGGATACACTGAAGCTTTCTTT
CASSARPGTGYTEAFF
>TRBJ2-2|TRBV19|TRBD2|NA
TGTGCCAGTAGTATCAGCGGGAGTGGGTTCACCGGGGAGCTGTTTTTT
CASSISGSGFTGELFF
>TRBJ2-3|TRBV4-3|TRBD2|NA
TGCGCCAGCAGCCAATCCCCGGGACTAGCCACAGATACGCAGTATTTT
CASSQSPGLATDTQYF
>TRBJ2-2|TRBV7-9|NA|NA
TGTGCCAGCAGCTTAGGTCTAGCGACGGACACCGGGGAGCTGTTTTTT
CASSLGLATDTGELFF
>TRBJ2-2|TRBV28|TRBD2|NA
TGTGCCAGCAGTTTATGGGAACTAGCGGGAGGGCCCGGGGAGCTGTTTTTT
CASSLWELAGGPGELFF
>TRBJ1-1|TRBV2|TRBD1|NA
TGTGCCAGCAGTCGGGACAGGGGGCCCATGAACACTGAAGCTTTCTTT
CASSRDRGPMNTEAFF
>TRBJ1-2|TRBV4-1|TRBD1|NA
TGCGCCAGCAGCCAAGATCCGACAGGGGGGGGTGGCTACACCTTC
CASSQDPTGGGGYTF
>TRBJ1-5|TRBV19|NA|NA
TGTGCCAGTAGAGACGAACAGCTTAGGTACAATCAGCCCCAGCATTTT
CASRDEQLRYNQPQHF
>TRBJ1-4|TRBV7-9|NA|NA
TGTGCCAGCAGCTTGACTGGGGGGGATTATGAAAAACTGTTTTTT
CASSLTGGDYEKLFF
>TRBJ2-1|TRBV19|TRBD1|NA
TGTGCCAGTACCAGGGGTCAGGGGGCGTACTATGAGCAGTTCTTC
CASTRGQGAYYEQFF
>TRBJ1-1|TRBV5-6|TRBD1|NA
TGTGCCAGCAGCCGAAGGACAGGGGTATTCACTGAAGCTTTCTTT
CASSRRTGVFTEAFF
>TRBJ1-2|TRBV7-2|NA|NA
TGTGCCAGCAGCATAGGAGGGCTCGGAGGCTACACCTTC
CASSIGGLGGYTF
>TRBJ2-3|TRBV6-5|TRBD1|NA
TGTGCCAGCAGGACAGGGGGTAGCACAGATACGCAGTATTTT
CASRTGGSTDTQYF
>TRBJ1-6|TRBV5-1|TRBD1|NA
TGCGCCAGCAGCCCACTGACAGGGAATTCACCCCTCCACTTT
CASSPLTGNSPLHF
>TRBJ2-7|TRBV5-4|TRBD2|NA
TGTGCCAGCAGCGCGGGACTAGCGGGAGGCGAGCAGTACTTC
CASSAGLAGGEQYF
>TRBJ1-3|TRBV10-2|NA|NA
TGCGCCAGCAGTGTCATTAGGACAGCAACTTCTGGAAACACCATATATTTT
CASSVIRTATSGNTIYF
>TRBJ2-5|TRBV18|NA|NA
TGTGCCAGCTCACCACCGGAGGTAGAGACCCAGTACTTC
CASSPPEVETQYF
>TRBJ1-5|TRBV5-1|TRBD1|NA
TGCGCCAATCCACGGACAGGGGGCTTATCGAGGAGTCAGCCCCAGCATTTT
CANPRTGGLSRSQPQHF
>TRBJ2-7|TRBV7-2|NA|once
TGTGCCAGCAGCTTAGACAGGCTTTACGAGCAGTACTTC
CASSLDRLYEQYF
>TRBJ1-1|TRBV5-1|NA|NA
TGCGCCAGCAGCTTGTCAGCGGCAGGTGATGGCGGAGCTTTCTTT
CASSLSAAGDGGAFF
>TRBJ1-2|TRBV18|NA|NA
TGTGCCAGCTCACTCCAGTCTAACTATGGCTACACCTTC
CASSLQSNYGYTF
>TRBJ2-4|TRBV19|TRBD1|NA
TGTGCCAGTAGTCTCCGACAGGGACCAAACATTCAGTACTTC
CASSLRQGPNIQYF
>TRBJ1-2|TRBV30|TRBD1|NA
TGTGCCTGGGGCGGGGCAGGGGGCAACTATGGCTACACCTTC
CAWGGAGGNYGYTF
>TRBJ2-7|TRBV10-3|NA|NA
TGTGCCATCAGTGAGTCGACGGGGACATTTCCCTACGAGCAGTACTTC
CAISESTGTFPYEQYF
>TRBJ2-3|TRBV3-1/TRBV3-2|TRBD1|NA
TGTGCCAGCAGCCAAGGGGACAGGGGGAGGTCGGGTACGCAGTATTTT
CASSQGDRGRSGTQYF
>TRBJ2-5|TRBV24-1|TRBD2|NA
TGTGCCACCAGTGATAAGGGACTAGCGGGGCCGTGTCAAGAGACCCAGTACTTC
CATSDKGLAGPCQETQYF
>TRBJ2-4|TRBV7-2|NA|NA
TGTGCCAGCAGCTTAGGAGGGTTCGCCAAAAACATTCAGTACTTC
CASSLGGFAKNIQYF
>TRBJ1-5|TRBV18|TRBD1|NA
TGTGCCAGCTCACTCGGACAGGGGGGTCAGCCCCAGCATTTT
CASSLGQGGQPQHF
>TRBJ2-3|TRBV11-2|TRBD2|NA
TGTGCCAGCAGCCAAGGACTAGCGGGAGGAGATACGCAGTATTTT
CASSQGLAGGDTQYF
>TRBJ2-6|TRBV24-1|TRBD1|once
TGTGCCACCAGTGATTTTGACAGGGCTGGGGCCAACGTCCTGACTTTC
CATSDFDRAGANVLTF
>TRBJ2-2|TRBV7-3|TRBD1|NA
TGTGCCAGCAGCCAGACAGGGCTCGGCACCGGGGAGCTGTTTTTT
CASSQTGLGTGELFF
>TRBJ2-1|TRBV10-2|NA|NA
TGCGCCAGCAGTCAAAACAATGAGCAGTTCTTC
CASSQNNEQFF
>TRBJ1-1|TRBV6-2/TRBV6-3|TRBD1|once
TGTGCCAGCAGTTACAGGGGGCAAACTGAAGCTTTCTTT
CASSYRGQTEAFF